This T cell receptor beta chain comes out of a study of response to subunit inactivated influenza vaccine. The length of the CDR3 is 16 residues. Germline assignment: CDR1 SGHRS and CDR2 YFSETQ. Trimming removed 6 bases from V and 4 bases from J; junction bases left unmatched: 8. One entry per CDR3 protein, called by TCRdb with MiXCR from the RT-PCR reads. The sample holds about 620,000 distinct CDR3 sequences; roughly 10% are singletons and the top ten take about 11%. This clonotype has at least ten counts. These data also featured in a second study, about T cells expressing NK-cell markers. That work contributes: What made the TCR beta cDNA was 5'RACE template switching with UMIs.

The chain combines TRBV5-1 with TRBJ2-1; 12 bases line up with TRBD2. This clonotype originated in a man in his fifties who received an inactivated influenza vaccine. The material sequenced was PBMCs from blood, taken on the day of vaccination. CDR3 protein: CASNRLAGVDYNEQFF. The CDR3 nucleotides read TGCGCCAGCAACCGACTAGCGGGGGTGGATTACAATGAGCAGTTCTTC.